This TCR beta chain comes out of a study of T-cell memory formation after mild COVID-19. For the study at large: Largely, the TCR clusters proved donor specific.

Germline CDR1 MGHRA, CDR2 YSYEKL. V gave up 3 bases and J gave up 0 bases, with 14 bases separating them. CDR3 length: 16 residues. TCRdb passed the 5' RACE reads through MiXCR, listing each CDR3 protein once. The table lists about 390,000 distinct CDR3 sequences, more than 15% of them singletons, with about 22% in the top ten. This TCR was sampled from a man aged 18 to 35 who had mild COVID-19 (a few samples of this study predate the infection). Cell type and time point are not known. The sample taken for sequencing was PBMCs or a T cell subset sorted from them (not recorded which). V is TRBV4-1 and J is TRBJ1-1; tentative D call: TRBD1 (5 bases). The CDR3 sequence is CASSHPLGGMNTEAFF. The CDR3 region has the DNA TGCGCCAGCAGCCACCCCCTTGGGGGGATGAACACTGAAGCTTTCTTT.